The 27 T cell receptor beta chains presented below share a single source sample, sequenced in a study of cytomegalovirus exposure and HLA in healthy donors. Here immunoSEQ multiplex PCR was the method, and the copy in TCRdb shows in-frame clones only, minus some. Of 90,000 or so clones in the sample, 85% were seen once. Sequenced material: PBMCs. The receptors originated from a young man in good health and CMV-seropositive.

The chain joins TRBV10-2 to TRBJ2-7; 8 positions match TRBD2. J was trimmed by 7 bases and V by 2 bases; bases with no gene match: 10. Per the germline V gene, CDR1 is WSHSY and CDR2 is SAAADI. The CDR3 has 15 residues. CDR3 protein: CASSEVSGAAGEQYF. The CDR3 coding sequence is TGCGCCAGCAGTGAGGTTAGCGGGGCCGCGGGGGAGCAGTACTTC.

This clone was counted only a few times. The gene calls are TRBV6-1 and TRBJ2-7, with D tentatively TRBD1 (5 bases). Trimming stripped 2 bases from V and 4 bases from J, with 9 bases between. This CDR3 contains 13 residues. Germline V gene data show CDR1 as MNHNS and CDR2 as SASEGT. CDR3 in DNA: TGTGCCAGCAGTGAAACCCGACAGTACGAGCAGTACGTC. This codes for CASSETRQYEQYV.

This chain joins TRBV7-9 and TRBJ1-1; tentative D call: TRBD1 (6 bases). The germline V gene encodes CDR1 SEHNR and CDR2 FQNEAQ (reference sequence). The CDR3 contains 16 residues. V dropped 4 bases and J dropped 1 base, with 16 bases sitting between them. CDR3: CASSSLRGGTNTEAFF. DNA of the CDR3: TGTGCCAGCAGCTCCCTCAGAGGGGGTACGAACACTGAAGCTTTCTTT.

This clone was observed once. This chain connects TRBV19 to TRBJ1-1, with D hard to call. Per the germline V gene, CDR1 is LNHDA and CDR2 is SQIVND (reference sequence). The CDR3 loop spans 13 amino acids. Trimming left V 2 bases short and J 1 base short, with 5 bases between. The CDR3 DNA sequence: TGTGCCAGTAGTATATTACAGAACACTGAAGCTTTCTTT. Its translation is CASSILQNTEAFF.

The count of this clone is one. The genes are TRBV27 and TRBJ2-3; no firm D call. This CDR3 comprises 13 residues. V was pared by 4 bases and J by 4 bases, with 9 bases between. CDR1 and CDR2 (germline): MNHEY, SMNVEV (reference sequence). CDR3 nucleotides: TGTGCCAGCAGTTCTAGGATCGCAGATACGCAGTATTTT. Translation: CASSSRIADTQYF.

The J gene is TRBJ2-3, the V gene TRBV10-1, with 10 bases identical to TRBD2. Germline V gives CDR1 WNHNN, CDR2 SYGVQD (reference sequence). The CDR3 length is 15 residues. J was trimmed by 5 bases and V by 6 bases; bases with no gene match: 8. The CDR3 nucleotides are TGCGCCAGCAGCGATCTAGCGGGAGTGGTAGATACGCAGTATTTT. It translates to CASSDLAGVVDTQYF.

This clone was counted a few times. V gene TRBV5-1 combines with J gene TRBJ1-5; 7 bases map to TRBD1. Per germline, CDR1 SGHRS and CDR2 YFSETQ. The CDR3 is made up of 13 amino acids. With 4 bases clipped from V and 7 bases from J, the junction kept 5 bases outside the gene matches. The DNA of the CDR3 is TGCGCCAGCAGCGACACAGGGGAACAGCCCCAGCATTTT. Its translation: CASSDTGEQPQHF.

The gene calls are TRBV6-5 and TRBJ2-3; 9 bases fit TRBD2. With V trimmed by 5 bases and J by 2 bases, 5 bases remained unmatched. Germline V lookup: CDR1 MNHEY, CDR2 SVGAGI. The CDR3 spans 15 residues. This CDR3 is CASSPSGKPTDTQYF. The CDR3 DNA follows: TGTGCCAGCAGTCCTAGCGGGAAACCCACAGATACGCAGTATTTT.

J is TRBJ2-5 and V is TRBV30; TRBD1 agrees at 7 bases. After removal of 1 base from V and 2 bases from J, the junction contained 13 bases not matched to a gene. The V gene's germline CDR1 is GTSNPN and CDR2 SVGIG (reference sequence). The CDR3 length is 17 residues. This CDR3 is CAWSDSGTVLPQETQYF. The CDR3, as DNA: TGTGCCTGGAGTGACTCCGGGACAGTTTTGCCTCAAGAGACCCAGTACTTC.

Note on this clone: The same CDR3 also results from other DNA sequences found in this sample. CDR3 in DNA: TGTGCCTGGAGTGTAACAGAGTATGGCTACACCTTC. This gives the protein CAWSVTEYGYTF. The chain recombines TRBV30 with TRBJ1-2; D ambiguous. Germline CDR1 GTSNPN, CDR2 SVGIG (reference sequence). Trimming pared 0 bases from V and 5 bases from J, leaving 7 bases between. The CDR3 contains 12 residues.

The chain links TRBV6-1 to TRBJ2-1; 12 bases map to TRBD2. Germline V lookup: CDR1 MNHNS, CDR2 SASEGT. The CDR3 runs to 18 residues. V was clipped by 2 bases and J by 2 bases; unmatched bases: 7. CDR3 region: CASSERWTSGIPYNEQFF. The CDR3 nucleotides are TGTGCCAGCAGTGAACGTTGGACTAGCGGGATCCCCTACAATGAGCAGTTCTTC.

The chain combines TRBV28 with TRBJ2-5; TRBD2 agrees at 16 bases. Germline V gene lookup returns CDR1 MDHEN and CDR2 SYDVKM. The V gene end was trimmed by 6 bases and the J gene end by 5 bases; junction bases not matched to a gene: 9. The CDR3 is 17 residues long. CDR3 sequence reads: CASRSGLAGGPRETQYF. CDR3 bases: TGTGCCAGCAGGTCGGGACTAGCGGGAGGGCCGAGGGAGACCCAGTACTTC.

J is TRBJ2-7 and V is TRBV9; 11 nucleotides match TRBD2. This CDR3 is built from 15 residues. Germline V CDR1 and CDR2: SGDLS, YYNGEE. Trimming cost V 0 bases and J 6 bases; bases outside gene matches: 5. For the CDR3, the DNA is TGTGCCAGCAGCGTAGAAGATAGCGGGAGGGGCGAGCAGTACTTC. This codes for CASSVEDSGRGEQYF.

V is TRBV9 and J is TRBJ2-3, with a weak D call TRBD2 (6 bases). V was shortened by 3 bases and J by 6 bases, with 14 bases between the two germline ends. This CDR3 has 14 residues. Germline values: CDR1 SGDLS, CDR2 YYNGEE. The CDR3 DNA reads TGTGCCAGCAGCGCTGGGACTCCGGGGGATACGCAGTATTTT. It codes for CASSAGTPGDTQYF.

V is TRBV27 and J is TRBJ2-1, with TRBD2 matching 7 bases. Looked up from germline, CDR1 is MNHEY and CDR2 is SMNVEV (reference sequence). With V trimmed by 5 bases and J by 4 bases, 8 bases remained unmatched. CDR3 length: 15 amino acids. Written as DNA, the CDR3 is TGTGCCAGCAGTACAAGCGGGACGGGGTACAATGAGCAGTTCTTC. Translated, it gives CASSTSGTGYNEQFF.

The chain employs TRBV5-6 and TRBJ2-1; the match to TRBD2 covers 15 bases. The CDR3 covers 15 residues. V shed 3 bases and J 9 bases; nucleotides not matched to a gene: 4. Germline assignment: CDR1 SGHDT and CDR2 YYEEEE. In DNA, the CDR3 is TGTGCCAGCAGCTGGGGACTAGCGGGAGGCCGTGAGCAGTTCTTC. Translated: CASSWGLAGGREQFF.

This clone was counted a single time. This chain connects TRBV2 to TRBJ2-3; 14 positions agree with TRBD2. The CDR3 is made up of 17 amino acids. Germline lookup yields CDR1 SNHLY and CDR2 FYNNEI. With 5 bases clipped from V and 1 base from J, the junction kept 5 bases outside the gene matches. The CDR3 spells CASSRLAGGPGTDTQYF. DNA of the CDR3: TGTGCCAGCAGTCGACTAGCGGGAGGGCCGGGCACAGATACGCAGTATTTT.

The sample holds a few counts of this clone. The chain couples TRBV5-1 to TRBJ1-4; 10 bases match TRBD1. The CDR3 has 15 amino acids. The germline CDR1 and CDR2 sequences are SGHRS and YFSETQ. With V trimmed by 5 bases and J by 7 bases, 8 bases remained unmatched. Written as DNA, the CDR3 is TGCGCCAGCAGGATTCGGACAGGGGGTAGTGAAAAACTGTTTTTT. Its protein product is CASRIRTGGSEKLFF.

This clone has a handful of counts. The chain employs TRBV6-1 and TRBJ2-7; a weak D match, TRBD2 (6 bases). V lost 1 base and J 7 bases, leaving 17 bases between the germline ends. The germline CDR1 and CDR2 sequences are MNHNS and SASEGT. This CDR3 is 15 amino acids long. CDR3 residues: CASSEGSGPPGEQYF. In nucleotides, the CDR3 is TGTGCCAGCAGTGAAGGTAGCGGCCCCCCTGGGGAGCAGTACTTC.

The chain employs TRBV2 and TRBJ1-5, with TRBD1 matching 9 bases. V shed 6 bases and J 4 bases; nucleotides not matched to a gene: 4. The CDR3 has 14 amino acids. The germline V gene encodes CDR1 SNHLY and CDR2 FYNNEI. The chain's CDR3 is CASRDRGQNQPQHF. CDR3 nucleotide sequence: TGTGCCAGCAGGGACAGGGGCCAAAATCAGCCCCAGCATTTT. Drawing the rest from reference TRBV2 and TRBJ1-5, the complete variable domain is EPEVTQTPSHQVTQMGQEVILRCVPISNHLYFYWYRQILGQKVEFLVSFYNNEISEKSEIFDDQFSVERPDGSNFTLKIRSTKLEDSAMYFCASRDRGQNQPQHFGDGTRLSIL.

The chain carries TRBV7-3 and TRBJ1-2, with 9 positions matching TRBD1. J lost 8 bases, V lost 5 bases, and 6 bases had no gene match. This CDR3 spans 13 amino acids. Germline CDR1 and CDR2: SGHTA and FQGTGA. CDR3 sequence reads: CASSEDRGRGYTF. The CDR3 DNA reads TGTGCCAGCAGCGAGGACAGGGGTCGAGGCTACACCTTC.

In this sample, this clone turned up once. The chain joins TRBV5-4 to TRBJ2-2; D not resolved. This CDR3 region has 13 residues. Trimming removed 3 bases from V and 4 bases from J, with 7 bases in between. Germline assignment: CDR1 SGHNT and CDR2 YYREEE (reference sequence). CDR3 nucleotides: TGTGCCAGCAGCTCGGGTGGCACCGGGGAGCTGTTTTTT. Translation gives CASSSGGTGELFF.

This clone has just one count. The V call is TRBV28, the J call TRBJ1-5; D not certain. CDR3 length equals 14 residues. Deletions cut 6 bases from V and 3 bases from J, with 12 bases between. Looked up from germline, CDR1 is MDHEN and CDR2 is SYDVKM. Here the CDR3 DNA reads TGTGCCAGCAGCTTAACAGTCATCAATCAGCCCCAGCATTTT. This gives the protein CASSLTVINQPQHF.

The V gene is TRBV6-1, the J gene TRBJ2-7, with 8 bases that match TRBD1. J was trimmed by 2 bases and V by 1 base; bases with no gene match: 16. The V gene's germline CDR1 is MNHNS and CDR2 SASEGT. The CDR3 consists of 19 residues. This CDR3 reads CASSEEGFGRGRIPYEQYF. In DNA form, the CDR3 reads TGTGCCAGCAGTGAAGAGGGGTTCGGCAGGGGGCGAATACCCTACGAGCAGTACTTC.

This clone was seen just once. The rearrangement joins TRBV29-1 to TRBJ2-7; 7 bases are shared with TRBD1. The CDR3 has 16 residues. Germline loops: CDR1 SQVTM, CDR2 ANQGSEA. V shed 5 bases and J 0 bases; nucleotides not matched to a gene: 13. DNA of the CDR3: TGCAGCGTTTTCTCCCCCGGGACAGACCTCTCCTACGAGCAGTACTTC. This translates into CSVFSPGTDLSYEQYF.

The chain links TRBV5-1 to TRBJ2-7; D unclear. The V gene lost 0 bases and the J gene lost 2 bases, with 12 bases spanning the gap. Per the germline V gene, CDR1 is SGHRS and CDR2 is YFSETQ. The CDR3 covers 15 residues. CDR3 nucleotides: TGCGCCAGCAGCTTGGCCGGTGGGCAGGCCTACGAGCAGTACTTC. As protein: CASSLAGGQAYEQYF. The variable domain in full, completed from reference TRBV5-1 and TRBJ2-7, reads KAGVTQTPRYLIKTRGQQVTLSCSPISGHRSVSWYQQTPGQGLQFLFEYFSETQRNKGNFPGRFSGRQFSNSRSEMNVSTLELGDSALYLCASSLAGGQAYEQYFGPGTRLTVT.

The J gene is TRBJ2-1, the V gene TRBV5-6; 11 bases match TRBD2. This CDR3 has 18 residues. Trimming cost V 2 bases and J 4 bases; bases outside gene matches: 11. The germline CDR1 and CDR2 sequences are SGHDT and YYEEEE. CDR3 amino acids: CASSLRLAGNTLYNEQFF. Here the CDR3 DNA reads TGTGCCAGCAGCTTACGACTAGCGGGAAACACATTGTACAATGAGCAGTTCTTC.